This TCR beta chain was obtained from a study of blood T cell repertoires in COVID-19. Study-level background: Samples came from the United States, Italy and Spain, spanning acute and convalescent COVID-19.

V lost 1 base, J lost 5 bases, and 9 bases lay in between. Germline CDR1 MGHRA, CDR2 YSYEKL. The CDR3 is made up of 14 amino acids. This clone was seen once. Original analysis: Cell counts per sample came from amplifying reference gene primers. Profiled with immunoSEQ multiplex PCR; TCRdb holds only in-frame clones, not every one. V and J calls and clone size are given by that table; D and trimming were obtained from the DNA. The sample has hundreds of thousands of clones; approximately 86% are singletons. V usage is TRBV4-1 and J usage is TRBJ2-4; possible D gene TRBD2, 5 bases. This receptor was taken from a human donor in a cohort sampled during active COVID-19. The source material was peripheral blood. The CDR3 bases are TGCGCCAGCAGCCAAGTTGGAGGTGAAAACATTCAGTACTTC. Amino acids: CASSQVGGENIQYF.